This T cell receptor beta chain emerged from a study of blood T cell repertoires in COVID-19. Overall study context: Specimens from acute and convalescent COVID-19 originated in the United States, Italy and Spain. Sample material is recorded as cDNA or gDNA derived from T cells, B-cell-depleted T cells, or PBMCs.

Per the original methods: Nucleated cell number was recorded as an estimate derived from reference gene primer amplification. Clones were read by immunoSEQ multiplex PCR, and TCRdb kept only the in-frame ones, dropping some. The V and J calls and the clone size are those of that table, but D and trimming were determined from the DNA. The table has over 130,000 clones, around 73% seen once. Germline V CDR1 and CDR2: MDHEN, SYDVKM. The CDR3 totals 15 residues. V dropped 3 bases and J dropped 4; count of bases not matched to a gene: 6. Sequenced: peripheral blood. The receptor comes from a woman between 45 and 60 years old with active or convalescent COVID-19. V is TRBV28 and J is TRBJ2-3, with 8 bases fitting TRBD2. CDR3 in amino acids: CASSFMAGGPDTQYF. The CDR3 coding sequence is TGTGCCAGCAGTTTTATGGCGGGAGGCCCAGATACGCAGTATTTT.